This TCR beta chain was identified during a study of Graves' ophthalmopathy and Graves' hyperthyroidism. In the study overall: The collection of peripheral blood took place at initial diagnosis, before any treatment.

This clonotype occurred once. Its target is unknown. Amplification of TCR beta CDR3 regions used RNA transcripts. HTBI-primed first-round RT-PCR preceded second-round multiplex PCR. TCRdb re-called the multiplex PCR reads through MiXCR, storing one row per CDR3 protein. This table has some 380,000 distinct CDR3 sequences, roughly 14% appearing once. This CDR3 is built from 13 residues. Per germline, CDR1 PRHDT and CDR2 FYEKMQ (reference sequence). V was clipped by 5 bases and J by 7 bases, with 15 bases between them. The study's findings and limits: In separating ophthalmopathy from stable hyperthyroidism, a 13-signature model achieved roughly 90% sensitivity and around 80% specificity. Blood also harbored most expanded thyroid clonotypes above 0.001 frequency.

If patients had other autoimmune diseases, uncontrolled infections, pregnancy or lactation, they were excluded. This receptor was obtained from a woman between 18 and 29 years old with stable Graves' hyperthyroidism. The chain couples TRBV13 to TRBJ2-7, with D unresolved. The source material was peripheral blood. Written as DNA, the CDR3 is TGTGCCAGCAGCCCTAGGAATTCGTGGGAGCAGTACTTC. Its protein product is CASSPRNSWEQYF.